The clone carrying this TCR beta chain has more than one count but fewer than ten. This sample stems from a study of blood T cell repertoires in COVID-19. Looking at the study overall: Collection of acute and convalescent COVID-19 samples took place in the United States, Italy and Spain. T cells, B-cell-depleted T cells, or PBMCs provided the cDNA or gDNA that served as material.

The ends lost 3 bases at V and 11 bases at J; junction bases unmatched: 16. CDR1 is SNHLY and CDR2 is FYNNEI in the germline V gene. CDR3 length equals 15 residues. As originally analysed: Reference gene primer amplification gave nucleated cell count estimates. Libraries were prepared by immunoSEQ multiplex PCR; TCRdb keeps only in-frame clonotypes and omits some of them. The V and J calls and clone size come from that table; D and trimming were worked out from the DNA. The sample yields almost 45,000 clones, more than 65% seen once. The chain joins TRBV2 to TRBJ2-7; 7 bases are a match to TRBD1. Sequencing was done on a sample of peripheral blood. The sequence was collected from an elderly man with acute or convalescent COVID-19. DNA for the CDR3: TGTGCCAGCAGTGAGGGACAGAGAATTGCCATCGGGGAGTACTTC. Its protein is CASSEGQRIAIGEYF. Together with reference TRBV2 and TRBJ2-7, the CDR3 gives the full variable domain: EPEVTQTPSHQVTQMGQEVILRCVPISNHLYFYWYRQILGQKVEFLVSFYNNEISEKSEIFDDQFSVERPDGSNFTLKIRSTKLEDSAMYFCASSEGQRIAIGEYFGPGTRLTVT.